Below, one T cell receptor beta chain is given with its context. The antigen is undetermined. The sample comes from a study of cytomegalovirus exposure and HLA in healthy donors. Looking at the study overall: It was reported in a later analysis that the same platform had been used for the 120 or so validation repertoires as for the roughly 710 first-cohort repertoires. Study-wide results and caveats: It was reported that the classifier diagnosed cytomegalovirus status with high specificity and sensitivity in both the original and validation cohorts.

Here immunoSEQ multiplex PCR was the method, and the copy in TCRdb shows in-frame clones only, minus some. The sample holds about 190,000 clones, more than 70% seen once. This CDR3 contains 15 residues. From germline, CDR1 is MRHNA and CDR2 SNTAGT. Germline trimming cut 2 bases from V and 3 bases from J; bases unmatched to any gene: 3. This sequence joins TRBV6-4 and TRBJ2-3; 9 bases agree with TRBD2. The clonotype originates from a woman under 30 in good health and CMV-seronegative. Sequencing was carried out using PBMCs. The CDR3 region is CASSDRLAATDTQYF. The CDR3 bases are TGTGCCAGCAGTGACAGACTAGCGGCAACAGATACGCAGTATTTT.